The rows below give T cell receptor beta chains drawn from one sample of a study of post-analysis software for immune sequencing data. TCRdb re-called the PCR reads with MiXCR, one entry per CDR3 protein. Among roughly 580,000 distinct CDR3 sequences listed, around 44% were seen once. What was sequenced was blood. Receptor source: a girl between 5 and 17 years old with multiple sclerosis. Each CDR3 is given with its conserved first and last residue. D genes are given only for firm matches. Rows give clone size only sometimes, using once, few, many, or a class for an expanded clone.

d_call: TRBD2
clone_size: .
j_call: TRBJ2-3
v_call: TRBV4-1
cdr3_nt: TGCGCCAGCGGACGGACTAGCGGTAGCACAGATACGCAGTATTTT
cdr3_aa: CASGRTSGSTDTQYF

d_call: .
clone_size: .
j_call: TRBJ2-7
v_call: TRBV7-6
cdr3_nt: TGTGCCAGCAGCTTAAATGCCGGCTCTCCCTACGAGCAGTACTTC
cdr3_aa: CASSLNAGSPYEQYF

d_call: .
clone_size: few
j_call: TRBJ2-1
v_call: TRBV10-3
cdr3_nt: TGTGCCATCAGTGAACCGAGCTATGAGCAGTTCTTC
cdr3_aa: CAISEPSYEQFF

d_call: .
clone_size: .
j_call: TRBJ2-3
v_call: TRBV6-2/TRBV6-3
cdr3_nt: TGTGCCAGCATTCCTCAGTATTTT
cdr3_aa: CASIPQYF

d_call: TRBD1
clone_size: few
j_call: TRBJ1-6
v_call: TRBV5-1
cdr3_nt: TGCGCCAGCAGCTTGTTGGGACAGGATAATTCACCCCTCCACTTT
cdr3_aa: CASSLLGQDNSPLHF

d_call: .
clone_size: few
j_call: TRBJ2-7
v_call: TRBV5-1
cdr3_nt: TGCGCCAGCAGCCAAGGACGGTCTCAGTACGAGCAGTACTTC
cdr3_aa: CASSQGRSQYEQYF

d_call: TRBD2
clone_size: few
j_call: TRBJ2-5
v_call: TRBV7-9
cdr3_nt: TGTGCCAGCAGCTCTTTAGAGGGACTATCAGAGACCCAGTACTTC
cdr3_aa: CASSSLEGLSETQYF

d_call: TRBD1
clone_size: once
j_call: TRBJ1-2
v_call: TRBV5-1
cdr3_nt: TGCGCCAGCAGAAAACAGGGGACCTATGGCTACACCTTC
cdr3_aa: CASRKQGTYGYTF

d_call: .
clone_size: few
j_call: TRBJ2-3
v_call: TRBV20-1
cdr3_nt: TGCAGTGCTAGACTAGGGGGGGCAGATACGCAGTATTTT
cdr3_aa: CSARLGGADTQYF

d_call: .
clone_size: .
j_call: TRBJ2-3
v_call: TRBV12-3/TRBV12-4
cdr3_nt: TGTGCCAGCAGTTTACCGGGACTTGGGAATACGCAGTATTTT
cdr3_aa: CASSLPGLGNTQYF

d_call: TRBD1
clone_size: .
j_call: TRBJ2-3
v_call: TRBV6-1
cdr3_nt: TGTGCCAGCAGCGACCTAGAGGTGGGACAGTTCACAGATACGCAGTATTTT
cdr3_aa: CASSDLEVGQFTDTQYF

d_call: TRBD1
clone_size: few
j_call: TRBJ2-7
v_call: TRBV20-1
cdr3_nt: TGCAGTGCTAAGGGGACAGGGGTCGGGTACGAGCAGTACTTC
cdr3_aa: CSAKGTGVGYEQYF

d_call: TRBD1
clone_size: .
j_call: TRBJ1-4
v_call: TRBV6-6
cdr3_nt: TGTGCCAGCAGTTCCCGGGACAGGGCTGAAAAACTGTTTTTT
cdr3_aa: CASSSRDRAEKLFF

d_call: .
clone_size: few
j_call: TRBJ2-7
v_call: TRBV12-3/TRBV12-4
cdr3_nt: TGTGCCAGCACCACGGGGAGGCGTCTCGAGCAGTACTTC
cdr3_aa: CASTTGRRLEQYF

d_call: .
clone_size: .
j_call: TRBJ1-1
v_call: TRBV7-9
cdr3_nt: TGTGCCAGCAGCTTAGGGGAAGGCGGTGAAGCTTTCTTT
cdr3_aa: CASSLGEGGEAFF